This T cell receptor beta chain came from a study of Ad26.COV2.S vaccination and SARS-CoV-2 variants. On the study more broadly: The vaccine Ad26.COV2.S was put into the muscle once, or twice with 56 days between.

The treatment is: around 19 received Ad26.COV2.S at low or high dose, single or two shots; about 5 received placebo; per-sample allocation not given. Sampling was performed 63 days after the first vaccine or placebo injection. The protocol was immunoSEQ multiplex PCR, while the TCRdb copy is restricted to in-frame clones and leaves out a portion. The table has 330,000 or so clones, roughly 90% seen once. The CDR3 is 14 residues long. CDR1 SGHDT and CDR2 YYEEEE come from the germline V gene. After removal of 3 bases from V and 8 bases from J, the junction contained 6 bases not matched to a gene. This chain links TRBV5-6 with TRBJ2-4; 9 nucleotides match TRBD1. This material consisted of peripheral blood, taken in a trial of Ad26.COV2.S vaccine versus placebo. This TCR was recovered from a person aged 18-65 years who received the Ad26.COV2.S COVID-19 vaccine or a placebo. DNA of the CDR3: TGTGCCAGCAGCTCCCGGGACAGGGCAGACATTCAGTACTTC. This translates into CASSSRDRADIQYF.